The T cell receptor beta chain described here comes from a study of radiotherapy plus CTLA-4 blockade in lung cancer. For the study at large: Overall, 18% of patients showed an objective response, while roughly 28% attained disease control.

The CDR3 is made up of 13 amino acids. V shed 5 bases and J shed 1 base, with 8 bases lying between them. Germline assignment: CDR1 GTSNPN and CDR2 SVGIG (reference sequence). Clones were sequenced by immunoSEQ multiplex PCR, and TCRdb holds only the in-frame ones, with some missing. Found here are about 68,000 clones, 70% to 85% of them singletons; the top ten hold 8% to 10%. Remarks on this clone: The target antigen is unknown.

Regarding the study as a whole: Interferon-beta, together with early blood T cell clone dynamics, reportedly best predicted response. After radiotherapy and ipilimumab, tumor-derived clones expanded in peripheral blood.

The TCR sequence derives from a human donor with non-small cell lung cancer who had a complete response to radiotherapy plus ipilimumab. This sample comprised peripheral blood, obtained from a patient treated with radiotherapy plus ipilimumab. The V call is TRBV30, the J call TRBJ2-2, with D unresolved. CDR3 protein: CAWAPGNTGELFF. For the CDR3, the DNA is TGTGCCTGGGCTCCTGGGAACACCGGGGAGCTGTTTTTT.